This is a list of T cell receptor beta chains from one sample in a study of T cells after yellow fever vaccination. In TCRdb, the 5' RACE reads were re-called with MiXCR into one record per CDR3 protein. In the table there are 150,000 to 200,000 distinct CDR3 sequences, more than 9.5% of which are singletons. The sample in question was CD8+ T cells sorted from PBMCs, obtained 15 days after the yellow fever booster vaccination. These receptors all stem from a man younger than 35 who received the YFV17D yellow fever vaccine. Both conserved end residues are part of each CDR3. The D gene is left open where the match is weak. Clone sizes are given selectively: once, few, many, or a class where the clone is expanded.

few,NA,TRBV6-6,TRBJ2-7,CASSSSGTAHYEQYF,TGTGCCAGCAGTAGCTCCGGGACGGCACACTACGAGCAGTACTTC
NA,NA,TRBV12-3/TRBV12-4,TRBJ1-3,CASSLETHSGNTIYF,TGTGCCAGCAGTTTAGAAACGCACTCTGGAAACACCATATATTTT
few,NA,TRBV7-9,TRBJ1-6,CASSAPGRSSYNSPLHF,TGTGCCAGCAGCGCGCCCGGACGGAGCTCCTATAATTCACCCCTCCACTTT
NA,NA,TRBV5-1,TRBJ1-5,CASSPGGHGNQPQHF,TGCGCCAGCAGCCCTGGTGGTCATGGCAATCAGCCCCAGCATTTT
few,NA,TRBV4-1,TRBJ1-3,CASSQEGAVVPGNTIYF,TGCGCCAGCAGCCAAGAGGGGGCTGTAGTTCCTGGAAACACCATATATTTT
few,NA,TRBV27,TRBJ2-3,CASSLTRLYDTQYF,TGTGCCAGCAGTCTGACCCGTCTGTATGATACGCAGTATTTT
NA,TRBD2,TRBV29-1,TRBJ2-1,CSVEEPGLAESSYNEQFF,TGCAGCGTTGAAGAACCGGGACTAGCGGAGAGCTCCTACAATGAGCAGTTCTTC
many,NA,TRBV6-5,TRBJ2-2,CASSYSRSIPRELFF,TGTGCCAGCAGTTACTCACGATCAATACCGAGGGAGCTGTTTTTT
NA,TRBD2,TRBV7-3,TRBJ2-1,CASSSLAGGLNEQFF,TGTGCCAGCAGCTCCTTAGCGGGGGGGCTCAATGAGCAGTTCTTC
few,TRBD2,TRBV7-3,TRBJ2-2,CASSSLAAGELFF,TGTGCCAGCAGCTCGCTAGCGGCCGGGGAGCTGTTTTTT
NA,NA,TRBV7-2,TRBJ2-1,CASSLAPPGNEQFF,TGTGCCAGCAGCTTAGCACCCCCGGGCAATGAGCAGTTCTTC
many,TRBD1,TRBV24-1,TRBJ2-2,CATSDHRGTGELFF,TGTGCCACCAGTGACCACAGGGGGACCGGGGAGCTGTTTTTT
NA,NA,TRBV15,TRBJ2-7,CATSRGDGYYEQYF,TGTGCCACCAGCAGAGGTGACGGCTACTACGAGCAGTACTTC
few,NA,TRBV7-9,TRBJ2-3,CASSLAHRDTQYF,TGTGCCAGCAGCTTAGCGCACCGAGATACGCAGTATTTT
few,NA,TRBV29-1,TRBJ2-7,CSVLDGSYEQYF,TGCAGCGTCCTGGACGGCTCCTACGAGCAGTACTTC
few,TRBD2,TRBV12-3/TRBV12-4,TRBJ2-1,CASSPFLAGGRNNEQFF,TGTGCCAGCAGTCCCTTTCTAGCGGGGGGCCGTAACAATGAGCAGTTCTTC
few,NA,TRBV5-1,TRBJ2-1,CASSLGWGGDNEQFF,TGCGCCAGCAGCTTGGGGTGGGGGGGCGACAATGAGCAGTTCTTC
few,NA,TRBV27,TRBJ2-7,CASSPRYLLISEQYF,TGTGCCAGCAGCCCACGATATCTCCTTATCTCCGAGCAGTACTTC
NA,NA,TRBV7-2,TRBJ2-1,CASSLALGGLYNEQFF,TGTGCCAGCAGCTTAGCTTTGGGGGGTTTGTACAATGAGCAGTTCTTC
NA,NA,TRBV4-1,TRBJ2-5,CASSQDGAPSEETQYF,TGCGCCAGCAGCCAAGATGGGGCCCCTAGCGAAGAGACCCAGTACTTC
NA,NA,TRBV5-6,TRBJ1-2,CASSLSVLPYGYTF,TGTGCCAGCAGCTTGAGTGTCCTCCCCTATGGCTACACCTTC
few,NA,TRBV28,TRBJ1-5,CASTQYQQPQHF,TGTGCCAGCACCCAGTACCAGCAGCCCCAGCATTTT
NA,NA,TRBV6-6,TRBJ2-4,CASSYSSQLAKNIQYF,TGTGCCAGCAGTTACTCGTCACAGCTAGCCAAAAACATTCAGTACTTC
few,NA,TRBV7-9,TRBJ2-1,CASSSSAGHYLGGNEQFF,TGTGCCAGCAGCTCTAGCGCGGGACACTATTTGGGGGGGAATGAGCAGTTCTTC